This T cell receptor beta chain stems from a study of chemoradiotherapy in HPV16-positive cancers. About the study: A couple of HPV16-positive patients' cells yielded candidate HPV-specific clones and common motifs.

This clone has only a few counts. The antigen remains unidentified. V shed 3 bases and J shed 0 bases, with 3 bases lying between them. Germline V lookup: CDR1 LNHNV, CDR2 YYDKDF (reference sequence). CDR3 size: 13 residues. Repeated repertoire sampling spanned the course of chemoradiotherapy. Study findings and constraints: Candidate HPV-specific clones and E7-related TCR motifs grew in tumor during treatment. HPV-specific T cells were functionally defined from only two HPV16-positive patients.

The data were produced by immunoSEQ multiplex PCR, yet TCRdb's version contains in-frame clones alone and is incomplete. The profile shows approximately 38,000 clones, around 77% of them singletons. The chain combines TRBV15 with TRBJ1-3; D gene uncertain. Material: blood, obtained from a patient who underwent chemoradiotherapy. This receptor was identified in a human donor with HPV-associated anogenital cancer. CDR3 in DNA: TGTGCCACCAGCAGCGACTCTGGAAACACCATATATTTT. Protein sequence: CATSSDSGNTIYF.